The 20 T cell receptor beta chains listed next were all sequenced from one sample in a study of blood T cell repertoires in COVID-19. Produced via immunoSEQ multiplex PCR; TCRdb's table is partial and in-frame only. The sample has a few hundred thousand clones; around 85% are singletons. Sequences were obtained from peripheral blood. These receptors were collected from a woman in her forties or fifties with active or convalescent COVID-19.

In this sample, this clone turned up once. The V and J genes are TRBV7-2 and TRBJ2-3, with a weak D call TRBD2 (5 bases). Trimming shortened V by 2 bases and J by 6 bases, and 6 bases separated the two germline ends. The germline V gene encodes CDR1 SGHTA and CDR2 FQGNSA. The CDR3 is 12 residues long. CDR3 sequence reads: CASSLTGDTQYF. The CDR3 DNA is TGTGCCAGCAGCTTAACGGGGGATACGCAGTATTTT.

The count of this clone is one. This chain connects TRBV18 to TRBJ1-2, with D possibly TRBD1 on 6 matching bases. The CDR3 has 13 amino acids. Germline CDR1 KGHSH, CDR2 LQKENI. Trimming took off 1 base at V and 6 bases at J, with 9 bases between the two ends. This CDR3 is CASSPLRGNGYTF. The DNA for the CDR3 is TGTGCCAGCTCACCACTTAGGGGGAATGGCTACACCTTC. Full variable domain (missing parts from reference TRBV18 and TRBJ1-2): NAGVMQNPRHLVRRRGQEARLRCSPMKGHSHVYWYRQLPEEGLKFMVYLQKENIIDESGMPKERFSAEFPKEGPSILRIQQVVRGDSAAYFCASSPLRGNGYTFGSGTRLTVV.

The chain carries TRBV5-1 and TRBJ2-5; D is perhaps TRBD1 (5 bases). The CDR3 runs 13 residues. Trimming took 2 bases from V and 5 from J, leaving 10 bases between them. The V gene's germline CDR1 is SGHRS and CDR2 YFSETQ. The CDR3 sequence is CASSFDRTETQYF. The CDR3 DNA reads as TGCGCCAGCAGCTTTGACAGAACTGAGACCCAGTACTTC.

This clone is a singleton in its sample. This chain links TRBV6-5 with TRBJ1-3; weak D call: TRBD1 (6 bases). Trimming took off 3 bases at V and 2 bases at J, with 11 bases between the two ends. CDR3 size: 15 residues. Germline V lookup: CDR1 MNHEY, CDR2 SVGAGI. DNA for the CDR3: TGTGCCAGCAGTTATTCAACAGGGCCTGGAAACACCATATATTTT. Translating it yields CASSYSTGPGNTIYF.

V usage is TRBV12-3 or TRBV12-4 and J usage is TRBJ2-5; TRBD2 might be the D (5 bases). With 3 bases removed from V and 3 bases from J, the gap between germline ends came to 8 bases. This CDR3 has 13 amino acids. The CDR3 DNA reads as TGTGCCAGCAGTTTGGAGCGGAAAGAGACCCAGTACTTC. Amino acids: CASSLERKETQYF.

The chain couples TRBV3-1 (or the pseudogene TRBV3-2) to TRBJ2-1; 9 bases agree with TRBD2. The trim removed 2 bases at V and 10 bases at J, leaving 9 bases unmatched. The CDR3 is made up of 15 amino acids. CDR1 and CDR2 (germline): LGHDT, YNNKEL (reference sequence). CDR3: CASSQQLAGPGEQFF. Here the CDR3 DNA reads TGTGCCAGCAGCCAACAACTAGCGGGCCCAGGGGAGCAGTTCTTC.

V is TRBV4-1 and J is TRBJ2-2; D might be TRBD2 (5 bases). CDR3 length equals 18 residues. Per germline, CDR1 MGHRA and CDR2 YSYEKL. Trimming left V 1 base short and J 1 base short, with 16 bases between. The CDR3 region is CASSQVSRGPRNTGELFF. The CDR3, as DNA: TGCGCCAGCAGCCAAGTATCCCGAGGGCCCCGGAACACCGGGGAGCTGTTTTTT.

This clone turned up a few times. This rearrangement joins TRBV29-1 to TRBJ2-3; a possible D gene is TRBD1 (6 bases). CDR3 length: 13 residues. Between the trimmed V and J ends, which lost 6 bases and 4 bases, there was a span of 14 bases. CDR1 is SQVTM, CDR2 ANQGSEA, per germline. CDR3 residues: CSVVKRGSDTQYF. DNA for the CDR3: TGCAGCGTCGTGAAAAGGGGGTCAGATACGCAGTATTTT.

Details on this clone: Its ends do not fully match the called genes, so a read error is possible. The gene calls are TRBV6-1 and TRBJ2-5; 10 bases line up with TRBD2. CDR1 and CDR2 from the germline V gene are MNHNS and SASEGT. The CDR3 spans 15 residues. Written as DNA, the CDR3 is TGTGCCAGCAGGGAAGCGGGAGGGTTACGGGAGACCCAGTACTTC. Encoded protein: CASREAGGLRETQYF.

Written as DNA, the CDR3 is TGTGCCAGCAGCTTGGACAGGGGGCTCCCCTACGAGCAGTACTTC. It yields the protein CASSLDRGLPYEQYF. The V call is TRBV7-9, the J call TRBJ2-7, with 11 bases aligning to TRBD1. CDR1 is SEHNR and CDR2 is FQNEAQ in the germline V gene (reference sequence). This CDR3 has 15 residues. V trimming: 3 bases; J trimming: 2 bases; junction bases outside the gene matches: 3.

This chain uses TRBV5-6 with TRBJ2-7; 7 bases agree with TRBD2. Unmatched junction bases numbered 13, after V lost 4 bases and J lost 6 bases. This CDR3 has 15 residues. CDR1 and CDR2 from the germline V gene are SGHDT and YYEEEE. CDR3 loop: CASSVSPSGEGEQYF. The CDR3 region has the DNA TGTGCCAGCAGCGTAAGCCCTAGCGGAGAGGGCGAGCAGTACTTC.

The chain has TRBV27 and TRBJ2-1, with TRBD2 matching over 8 bases. The germline V gene has CDR1 MNHEY and CDR2 SMNVEV (reference sequence). V lost 5 bases to trimming and J lost 9 bases; unmatched junction nucleotides: 9. The CDR3 is 14 residues long. The CDR3 region has the DNA TGTGCCAGCAGTCCGAGGACTAGCACCCGTGAGCAGTTCTTC. Amino acids: CASSPRTSTREQFF.

The chain uses TRBV23-1 and TRBJ2-1, with a weak D call TRBD2 (5 bases). TRBV23-1 is noted as an ORF with a role that remains uncertain. Between the trimmed V and J ends, which lost 4 bases and 1 base, there was a span of 11 bases. The CDR3 runs to 15 residues. The CDR3 sequence: CASSPERPSYNEQFF. The CDR3 DNA is TGCGCCAGCAGTCCTGAGCGGCCTTCCTACAATGAGCAGTTCTTC.

This sequence joins TRBV28 and TRBJ2-3; 8 positions agree with TRBD2. This CDR3 has 19 amino acids. Germline assignment: CDR1 MDHEN and CDR2 SYDVKM. V was pared by 4 bases and J by 2 bases, with 17 bases of the junction left unmatched. CDR3 protein: CASSSPGGVSGSNTDTQYF. The CDR3 bases are TGTGCCAGCAGTTCCCCTGGGGGGGTAAGCGGGAGCAACACAGATACGCAGTATTTT.

The CDR3 bases are TGTGCCAGTAGCCATGCCGGCCGCCCCGGGAGCACTGAAGCTTTCTTT. It translates to CASSHAGRPGSTEAFF. V is TRBV19 and J is TRBJ1-1, with no clear D. V was trimmed by 6 bases and J by 4 bases, leaving 21 bases between them. The CDR3 has 16 amino acids. Germline V gives CDR1 LNHDA, CDR2 SQIVND (reference sequence).

The rearrangement joins TRBV10-3 to TRBJ1-5; the match to TRBD1 covers 7 bases. CDR3 size: 16 residues. CDR1 ENHRY and CDR2 SYGVKD come from the germline V gene. The V segment lost 1 base and the J segment 9 bases; nucleotides outside the gene matches: 12. The CDR3, as DNA: TGTGCCATCAGTGAGTTGGCAGGGGGAGCGGGTCCGCCCCAGCATTTT. It yields the protein CAISELAGGAGPPQHF.

This chain connects TRBV6-1 to TRBJ1-6; TRBD1 aligns across 11 bases. The CDR3 totals 19 residues. Trimming removed 3 bases from V and 10 bases from J; junction bases left unmatched: 17. Germline V lookup: CDR1 MNHNS, CDR2 SASEGT. CDR3 amino acids: CASSDGGTGGLNRWSPLHF. CDR3 nucleotides: TGTGCCAGCAGTGACGGAGGGACAGGGGGACTAAACCGCTGGTCACCCCTCCACTTT.

The CDR3 sequence: CASSLGGQVNEKLFF. The CDR3 nucleotides read TGCGCCAGCAGCTTGGGCGGACAGGTTAATGAAAAACTGTTTTTT. J is TRBJ1-4 and V is TRBV5-1, with TRBD1 identical over 7 bases. The J segment lost 4 bases and the V segment lost 0 bases, leaving 3 bases of the junction unmatched. Germline CDR1 is SGHRS and CDR2 is YFSETQ. The CDR3 is 15 residues long.

The chain employs TRBV6-6 and TRBJ2-4, with D maybe TRBD1 (6 bases). The V and J ends lost 10 bases and 4 bases respectively, with 20 bases between them. Germline CDR1 is MNHNY and CDR2 is SVGAGI (reference sequence). The length of the CDR3 is 15 residues. CDR3 protein: CAIREDLRGKNIQYF. CDR3 coding DNA: TGTGCCATCCGAGAGGACCTGAGGGGGAAAAACATTCAGTACTTC.

This chain connects TRBV27 to TRBJ2-2, with TRBD2 matching 8 bases. Trimming cost V 5 bases and J 4 bases; bases outside gene matches: 18. This CDR3 has 19 amino acids. Germline V gene data show CDR1 as MNHEY and CDR2 as SMNVEV (reference sequence). The CDR3 is CASSRTPPKAGVRTGELFF. Here the CDR3 DNA reads TGTGCCAGCAGTCGTACTCCCCCCAAAGCGGGAGTTCGCACCGGGGAGCTGTTTTTT.